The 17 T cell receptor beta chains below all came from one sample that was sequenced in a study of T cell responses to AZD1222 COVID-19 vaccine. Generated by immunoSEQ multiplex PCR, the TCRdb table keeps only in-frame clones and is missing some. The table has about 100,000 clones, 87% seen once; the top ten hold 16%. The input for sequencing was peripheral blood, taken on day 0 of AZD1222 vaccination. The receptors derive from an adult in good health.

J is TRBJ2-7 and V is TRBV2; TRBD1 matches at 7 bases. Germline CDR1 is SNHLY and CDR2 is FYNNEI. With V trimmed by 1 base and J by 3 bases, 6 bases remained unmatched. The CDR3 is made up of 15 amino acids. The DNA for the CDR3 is TGTGCCAGCAGTGAAGGTCAGGGGGTACTCTACGAGCAGTACTTC. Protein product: CASSEGQGVLYEQYF.

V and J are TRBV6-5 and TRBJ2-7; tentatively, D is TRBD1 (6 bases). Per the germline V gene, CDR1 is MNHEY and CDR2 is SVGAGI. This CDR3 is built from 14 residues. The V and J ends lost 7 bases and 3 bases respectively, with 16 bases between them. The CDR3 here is CASTVRSGDYEQYF. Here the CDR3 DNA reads TGTGCCAGCACGGTTAGGTCAGGGGACTACGAGCAGTACTTC.

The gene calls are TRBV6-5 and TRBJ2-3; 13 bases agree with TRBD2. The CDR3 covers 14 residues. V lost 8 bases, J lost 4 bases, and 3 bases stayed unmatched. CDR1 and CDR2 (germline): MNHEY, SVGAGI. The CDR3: CASGTSGNSDTQYF. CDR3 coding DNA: TGTGCCAGCGGGACTAGCGGGAATTCAGATACGCAGTATTTT.

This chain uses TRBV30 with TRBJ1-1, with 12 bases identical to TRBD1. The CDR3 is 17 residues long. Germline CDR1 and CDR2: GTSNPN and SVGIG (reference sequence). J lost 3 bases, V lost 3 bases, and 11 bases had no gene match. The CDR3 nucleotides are TGTGCCTGGAGGGGGTCCGGGACAGGGGGCGTGGACACTGAAGCTTTCTTT. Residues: CAWRGSGTGGVDTEAFF.

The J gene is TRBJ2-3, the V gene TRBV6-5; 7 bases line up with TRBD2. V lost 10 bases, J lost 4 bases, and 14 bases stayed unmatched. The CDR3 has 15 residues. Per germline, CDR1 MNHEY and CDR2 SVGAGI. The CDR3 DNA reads TGTGCCACCCAGGGAGGGAGTGCCGGCGCAGATACGCAGTATTTT. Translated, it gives CATQGGSAGADTQYF.

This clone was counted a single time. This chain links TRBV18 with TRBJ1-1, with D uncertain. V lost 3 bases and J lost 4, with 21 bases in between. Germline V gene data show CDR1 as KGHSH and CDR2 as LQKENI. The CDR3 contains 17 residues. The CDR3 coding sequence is TGTGCCAGCTCACCTCAGGCCGGCGAGGGAGAACGCACTGAAGCTTTCTTT. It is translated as CASSPQAGEGERTEAFF.

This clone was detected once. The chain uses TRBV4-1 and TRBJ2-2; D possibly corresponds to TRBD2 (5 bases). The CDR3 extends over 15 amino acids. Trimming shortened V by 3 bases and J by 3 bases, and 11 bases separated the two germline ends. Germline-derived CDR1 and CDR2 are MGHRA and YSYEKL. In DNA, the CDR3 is TGCGCCAGCAGCCAGTTGGCACTAGACACCGGGGAGCTGTTTTTT. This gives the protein CASSQLALDTGELFF.

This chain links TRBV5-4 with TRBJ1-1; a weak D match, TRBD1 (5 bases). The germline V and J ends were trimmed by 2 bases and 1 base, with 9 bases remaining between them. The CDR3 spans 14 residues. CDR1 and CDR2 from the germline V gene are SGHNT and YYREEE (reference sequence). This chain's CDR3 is CASSFPGKNTEAFF. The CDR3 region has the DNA TGTGCCAGCAGCTTCCCAGGGAAGAACACTGAAGCTTTCTTT.

The CDR3 loop is CASSVRDQETQYF. The CDR3, as DNA: TGTGCCAGCAGCGTCAGGGATCAAGAGACCCAGTACTTC. The rearrangement links TRBV5-4 to TRBJ2-5, with a tentative D call TRBD1 (5 bases). V lost 4 bases to trimming and J lost 2 bases, with 9 bases between them. The CDR3 spans 13 residues. Germline assignment: CDR1 SGHNT and CDR2 YYREEE (reference sequence).

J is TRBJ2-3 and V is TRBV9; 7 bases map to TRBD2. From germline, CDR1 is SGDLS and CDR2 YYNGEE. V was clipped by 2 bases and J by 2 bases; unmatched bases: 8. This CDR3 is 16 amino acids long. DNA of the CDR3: TGTGCCAGCAGCGTCGGGACTACCCTTTACACAGATACGCAGTATTTT. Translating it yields CASSVGTTLYTDTQYF.

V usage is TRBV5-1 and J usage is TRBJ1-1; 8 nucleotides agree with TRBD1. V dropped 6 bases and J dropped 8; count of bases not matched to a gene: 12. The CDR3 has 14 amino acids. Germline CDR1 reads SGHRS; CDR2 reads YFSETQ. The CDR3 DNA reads TGCGCCAGCACACCCCGGACAGGGAGAACCGAAGCTTTCTTT. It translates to CASTPRTGRTEAFF.

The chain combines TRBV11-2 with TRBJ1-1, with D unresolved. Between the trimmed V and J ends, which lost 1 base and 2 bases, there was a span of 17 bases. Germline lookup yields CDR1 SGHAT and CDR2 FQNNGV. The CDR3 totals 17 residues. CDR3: CASSLVDLGRENTEAFF. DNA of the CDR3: TGTGCCAGCAGCTTAGTGGATCTGGGCAGAGAAAACACTGAAGCTTTCTTT. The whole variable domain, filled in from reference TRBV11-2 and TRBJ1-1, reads EAGVAQSPRYKIIEKRQSVAFWCNPISGHATLYWYQQILGQGPKLLIQFQNNGVVDDSQLPKDRFSAERLKGVDSTLKIQPAKLEDSAVYLCASSLVDLGRENTEAFFGQGTRLTVV.

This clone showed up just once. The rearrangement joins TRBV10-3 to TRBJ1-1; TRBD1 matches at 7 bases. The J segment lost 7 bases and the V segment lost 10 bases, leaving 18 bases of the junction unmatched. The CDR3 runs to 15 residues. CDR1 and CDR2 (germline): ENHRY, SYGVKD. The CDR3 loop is CATKRQGEGNGEAFF. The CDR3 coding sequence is TGTGCCACAAAGCGACAGGGAGAAGGGAACGGTGAAGCTTTCTTT.

CDR3 sequence: CASNLRGQGGSGELFF. The CDR3 DNA reads TGCGCCAGCAACCTTCGGGGACAGGGAGGGTCCGGGGAGCTGTTTTTT. V gene TRBV5-1 combines with J gene TRBJ2-2; 9 nucleotides line up with TRBD1. The germline V gene has CDR1 SGHRS and CDR2 YFSETQ. CDR3 length equals 16 residues. The V gene end was trimmed by 6 bases and the J gene end by 6 bases; junction bases not matched to a gene: 12.

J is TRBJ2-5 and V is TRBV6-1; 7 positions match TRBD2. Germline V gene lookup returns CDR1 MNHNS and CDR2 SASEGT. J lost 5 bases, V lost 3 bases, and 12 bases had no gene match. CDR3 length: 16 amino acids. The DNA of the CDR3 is TGTGCCAGCAGTGATTGGGGAGGGGTTAGCGAGGAGACCCAGTACTTC. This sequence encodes CASSDWGGVSEETQYF.

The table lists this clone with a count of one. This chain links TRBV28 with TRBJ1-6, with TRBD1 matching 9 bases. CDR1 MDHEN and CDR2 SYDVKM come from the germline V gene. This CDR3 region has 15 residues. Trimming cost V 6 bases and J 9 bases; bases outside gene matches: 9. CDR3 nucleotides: TGTGCCAGCAGCAATCCGGGACAGGGTATTTCACCCCTCCACTTT. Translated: CASSNPGQGISPLHF.

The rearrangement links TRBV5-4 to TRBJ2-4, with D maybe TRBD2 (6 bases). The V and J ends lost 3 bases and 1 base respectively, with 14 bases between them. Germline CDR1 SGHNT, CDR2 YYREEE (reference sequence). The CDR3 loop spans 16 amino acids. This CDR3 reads CASSSGLREAKNIQYF. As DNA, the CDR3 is TGTGCCAGCAGCTCTGGCCTCCGGGAGGCCAAAAACATTCAGTACTTC.